This T cell receptor (beta chain) comes out of a study of post-analysis software for immune sequencing data. The study's findings and limits: Roughly five TRBV segments, including TRBV5-6, TRBV5-1 and TRBV20-1, were more frequent in patients than controls. When compared against controls, multiple sclerosis patients showed significantly lower normalized Chao1 diversity. Samples made in the same batch grouped tightly together by F measure.

Note on this clonotype: Its antigen is as yet unknown.

The TCR beta cDNA libraries contained unique molecular identifiers. From 1 to 10 million T cells, roughly 0.5 million cDNA molecules were obtained. TCRdb re-derived calls from the PCR reads in MiXCR, one entry per CDR3 protein. This sample has around 710,000 distinct CDR3 sequences; 46% occur once, and the top ten carry approximately 5%. This CDR3 region has 13 residues. V was trimmed by 1 base and J by 7 bases, leaving 8 bases between them. CDR1 is SGHTA, CDR2 FQGTGA, per germline. V gene TRBV7-3 combines with J gene TRBJ2-1; D remains ambiguous. This receptor was obtained from a girl aged 5 to 17 with multiple sclerosis. The sequenced sample consisted of blood. This CDR3 is CASSLNSGNEQFF. The CDR3 coding sequence is TGTGCCAGCAGCTTAAATTCCGGGAATGAGCAGTTCTTC.